This entry lists 20 T cell receptor beta chains sequenced from one sample in a study of blood T cell repertoires in COVID-19. Profiled with immunoSEQ multiplex PCR; TCRdb holds only in-frame clones, not every one. The table has under 95,000 clones, over 75% seen once; the top ten hold 5.1%. The sample taken for sequencing was peripheral blood. Receptors were obtained from a human donor in a cohort sampled during active COVID-19.

The chain couples TRBV7-2 to TRBJ2-6; D remains ambiguous. Germline CDR1 and CDR2: SGHTA and FQGNSA. The V end lost 1 base, the J end lost 1 base, and 14 bases lay between the germline ends. The CDR3 sequence is 18 residues long. The CDR3 sequence is CASSLGPAGGSGANVLTF. The CDR3 DNA reads as TGTGCCAGCAGCTTAGGACCGGCCGGCGGATCTGGGGCCAACGTCCTGACTTTC.

Only one count was recorded for this clone. This chain connects TRBV10-2 to TRBJ2-7, with 9 bases lining up with TRBD1. Per the germline V gene, CDR1 is WSHSY and CDR2 is SAAADI. This CDR3 spans 14 amino acids. J lost 5 bases, V lost 6 bases, and 8 bases had no gene match. CDR3 sequence reads: CASSIDRGIDEQYF. The CDR3 DNA sequence: TGCGCCAGCAGCATTGACAGGGGGATCGACGAGCAGTACTTC.

The table lists this clone with a count of one. V is TRBV5-1 and J is TRBJ2-6; maybe TRBD2 (6 bases). The CDR3 length is 15 residues. CDR1 is SGHRS, CDR2 YFSETQ, per germline. With 2 bases removed from V and 2 bases from J, the gap between germline ends came to 8 bases. The CDR3 is CASSFGGTGANVLTF. The CDR3, as DNA: TGCGCCAGCAGCTTTGGCGGGACTGGGGCCAACGTCCTGACTTTC.

The CDR3 protein is CASSRGSPGETQYF. Written as DNA, the CDR3 is TGTGCCAGCAGCAGAGGGTCGCCCGGGGAGACCCAGTACTTC. The gene calls are TRBV6-6 and TRBJ2-5; the D gene is possibly TRBD2 (5 bases). The CDR3 is 14 amino acids. Trimming removed 6 bases from V and 5 bases from J, with 16 bases in between. Germline CDR1 is MNHNY and CDR2 is SVGAGI (reference sequence).

The chain recombines TRBV10-3 with TRBJ2-7; 7 nucleotides match TRBD2. CDR1 is ENHRY and CDR2 is SYGVKD in the germline V gene. V dropped 8 bases and J dropped 3; count of bases not matched to a gene: 7. The CDR3 totals 13 residues. CDR3 sequence: CAIGQGGDYEQYF. The CDR3 coding sequence is TGTGCCATCGGGCAGGGAGGGGACTACGAGCAGTACTTC.

The chain combines TRBV28 with TRBJ2-6, with 7 positions matching TRBD1. Germline V gene sequence: CDR1 MDHEN, CDR2 SYDVKM. V lost 6 bases, J lost 0 bases, and 8 bases stayed unmatched. CDR3 length: 17 residues. The CDR3: CASSRDSTHSGANVLTF. The CDR3 bases are TGTGCCAGCAGCCGGGACAGTACCCACTCTGGGGCCAACGTCCTGACTTTC.

V usage is TRBV5-1 and J usage is TRBJ1-1; D is unclear. In germline, CDR1 is SGHRS, CDR2 YFSETQ. Trimming removed 4 bases from V and 1 base from J, with 17 bases in between. CDR3 length: 16 amino acids. The CDR3 region is CASSLTIMDSNTEAFF. CDR3 nucleotides: TGCGCCAGCAGCCTGACGATTATGGACTCGAACACTGAAGCTTTCTTT.

V usage is TRBV19 and J usage is TRBJ2-1; 7 bases fit TRBD1. Germline values: CDR1 LNHDA, CDR2 SQIVND (reference sequence). V gave up 5 bases and J gave up 0 bases; unmatched junction bases: 10. This CDR3 contains 17 residues. The CDR3 protein is CASSARDRPSSYNEQFF. The CDR3 bases are TGTGCCAGTAGTGCCCGGGACAGACCAAGCTCCTACAATGAGCAGTTCTTC. The full variable domain, rest sourced from reference TRBV19 and TRBJ2-1, is DGGITQSPKYLFRKEGQNVTLSCEQNLNHDAMYWYRQDPGQGLRLIYYSQIVNDFQKGDIAEGYSVSREKKESFPLTVTSAQKNPTAFYLCASSARDRPSSYNEQFFGPGTRLTVL.

V usage is TRBV5-1 and J usage is TRBJ2-7; no firm D call. Germline CDR1 SGHRS, CDR2 YFSETQ. The CDR3 loop spans 13 amino acids. V lost 2 bases to trimming and J lost 0 bases, with 6 bases between them. CDR3 amino acids: CASSFDFSYEQYF. CDR3 coding DNA: TGCGCCAGCAGCTTTGACTTCTCCTACGAGCAGTACTTC.

This sequence joins TRBV6-1 and TRBJ1-4, with 7 bases aligning to TRBD1. The CDR3 totals 15 residues. CDR1 and CDR2 (germline): MNHNS, SASEGT. V shed 2 bases and J 7 bases; nucleotides not matched to a gene: 7. The CDR3 DNA reads as TGTGCCAGCAGTGAATACGGACAGGTCCCTGAAAAACTGTTTTTT. It is translated as CASSEYGQVPEKLFF.

This chain links TRBV10-3 with TRBJ2-1, with TRBD2 matching over 9 bases. CDR3 length: 19 residues. The V gene end was trimmed by 1 base and the J gene end by 2 bases; junction bases not matched to a gene: 12. Germline CDR1 reads ENHRY; CDR2 reads SYGVKD. CDR3 loop: CAISEFPMLAGEPYNEQFF. CDR3 nucleotide sequence: TGTGCCATCAGTGAGTTCCCTATGTTAGCGGGAGAACCCTACAATGAGCAGTTCTTC.

The genes are TRBV5-1 and TRBJ2-7, with 11 bases identical to TRBD2. With 4 bases clipped from V and 5 bases from J, the junction kept 8 bases outside the gene matches. The CDR3 contains 15 residues. Germline V gene data show CDR1 as SGHRS and CDR2 as YFSETQ. The CDR3 loop reads CASSPALTSGDEQYF. In nucleotides, the CDR3 is TGCGCCAGCAGCCCAGCCCTGACTAGCGGGGACGAGCAGTACTTC.

The V gene is TRBV7-9, the J gene TRBJ1-4; D unclear. Trimming removed 5 bases at V and 7 bases at J, with 11 bases between. CDR3 length equals 13 residues. Germline assignment: CDR1 SEHNR and CDR2 FQNEAQ (reference sequence). The DNA for the CDR3 is TGTGCCAGCAGCCCTCTCTCGGGTGAAAAACTGTTTTTT. Translated: CASSPLSGEKLFF.

The gene calls are TRBV27 and TRBJ1-1; possibly TRBD1 for D (6 bases). Trimming cost V 3 bases and J 1 base, with 18 bases left between them. This CDR3 is built from 17 residues. CDR1 is MNHEY and CDR2 is SMNVEV in the germline V gene (reference sequence). The CDR3 nucleotides are TGTGCCAGCAGTTTTGCCCTCGGGGGGCATGGGAACACTGAAGCTTTCTTT. It specifies CASSFALGGHGNTEAFF.

V is TRBV7-2 and J is TRBJ2-7; D is possibly TRBD1 (5 bases). V lost 2 bases and J 3 bases, leaving 11 bases between the germline ends. This CDR3 contains 14 residues. Germline lookup yields CDR1 SGHTA and CDR2 FQGNSA. The CDR3 protein is CASSLSRTNYEQYF. For the CDR3, the DNA is TGTGCCAGCAGCTTAAGCAGGACAAACTACGAGCAGTACTTC.

There are a few counts of this clone. CDR3 bases: TGTGCCAGTAGGGAGGGATACCGCTCCTATAATTCACCCCTCCACTTT. Protein: CASREGYRSYNSPLHF. The V and J genes are TRBV19 and TRBJ1-6; D uncertain. Germline-derived CDR1 and CDR2 are LNHDA and SQIVND (reference sequence). This CDR3 is 16 amino acids long. V shed 6 bases and J shed 0 bases, with 12 bases lying between them.

This sequence joins TRBV18 and TRBJ2-1; TRBD1 agrees at 8 bases. Germline lookup yields CDR1 KGHSH and CDR2 LQKENI. V gave up 6 bases and J gave up 3 bases; unmatched junction bases: 13. This CDR3 has 17 amino acids. The CDR3 DNA is TGTGCCAGCTCTCCAAGCTCCAGGGGGCGGAACTACAATGAGCAGTTCTTC. This sequence encodes CASSPSSRGRNYNEQFF.

This chain links TRBV12-3 or TRBV12-4 with TRBJ2-7; the match to TRBD1 covers 7 bases. The junction had 8 bases not matched to a gene; V was cut back by 6 bases and J by 6 bases. The CDR3 consists of 13 residues. CDR3 protein: CASSQGVIGEQYF. The CDR3 region has the DNA TGTGCCAGCAGCCAGGGGGTCATTGGCGAGCAGTACTTC.

V usage is TRBV12-3 or TRBV12-4 and J usage is TRBJ1-2; the D gene is possibly TRBD1 (5 bases). CDR3 size: 11 residues. Trimming removed 6 bases at V and 5 bases at J, with 7 bases between. CDR3 coding DNA: TGTGCCAGCAGCAGGGTGTATGGCTACACCTTC. Amino acids: CASSRVYGYTF.

This clone was seen more than once but under ten times. The chain carries TRBV6-5 and TRBJ2-7, with D maybe TRBD2 (6 bases). CDR3 length: 14 residues. Trimming shortened V by 2 bases and J by 6 bases, and 14 bases separated the two germline ends. In germline, CDR1 is MNHEY, CDR2 SVGAGI. The CDR3: CASSYGEKAGEQYF. The CDR3, as DNA: TGTGCCAGCAGTTACGGGGAGAAAGCGGGCGAGCAGTACTTC.